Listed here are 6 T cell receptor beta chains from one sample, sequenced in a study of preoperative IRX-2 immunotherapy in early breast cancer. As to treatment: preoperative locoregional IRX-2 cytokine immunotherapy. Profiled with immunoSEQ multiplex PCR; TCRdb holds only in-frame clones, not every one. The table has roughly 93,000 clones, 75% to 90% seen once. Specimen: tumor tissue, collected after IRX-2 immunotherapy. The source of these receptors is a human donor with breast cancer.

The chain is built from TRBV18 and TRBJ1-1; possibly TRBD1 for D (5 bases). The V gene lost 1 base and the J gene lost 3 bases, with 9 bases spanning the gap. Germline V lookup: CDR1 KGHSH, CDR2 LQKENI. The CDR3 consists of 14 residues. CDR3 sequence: CASSPREGYTEAFF. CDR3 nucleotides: TGTGCCAGCTCACCACGGGAGGGGTACACTGAAGCTTTCTTT.

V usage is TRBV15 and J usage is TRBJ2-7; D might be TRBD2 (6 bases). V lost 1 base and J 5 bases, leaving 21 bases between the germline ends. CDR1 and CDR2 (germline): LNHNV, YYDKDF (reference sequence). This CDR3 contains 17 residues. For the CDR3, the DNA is TGTGCCACCAGCAGAGGCCCAATCGGGGGACTGGTCCACGAGCAGTACTTC. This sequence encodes CATSRGPIGGLVHEQYF.

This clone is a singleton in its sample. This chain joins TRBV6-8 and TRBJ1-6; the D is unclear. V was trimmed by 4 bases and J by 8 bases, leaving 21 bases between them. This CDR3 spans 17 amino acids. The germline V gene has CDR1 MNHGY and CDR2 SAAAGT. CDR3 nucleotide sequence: TGTGCCAGCAGTTTACGATGGAGTCAGCCCAGAGATTCACCCCTCCACTTT. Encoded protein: CASSLRWSQPRDSPLHF.

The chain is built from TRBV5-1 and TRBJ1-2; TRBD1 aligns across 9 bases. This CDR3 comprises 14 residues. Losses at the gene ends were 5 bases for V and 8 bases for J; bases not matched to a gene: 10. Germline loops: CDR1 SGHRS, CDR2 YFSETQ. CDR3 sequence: CASRETGGHFGYTF. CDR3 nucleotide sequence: TGCGCCAGCAGGGAGACAGGGGGGCATTTCGGCTACACCTTC.

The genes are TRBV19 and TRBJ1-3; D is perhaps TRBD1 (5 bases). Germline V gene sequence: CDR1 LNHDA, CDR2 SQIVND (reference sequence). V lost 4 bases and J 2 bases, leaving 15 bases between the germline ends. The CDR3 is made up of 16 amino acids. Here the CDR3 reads CASSTRDLRPGNTIYF. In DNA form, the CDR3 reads TGTGCCAGTAGTACCCGGGACCTTAGGCCTGGAAACACCATATATTTT.

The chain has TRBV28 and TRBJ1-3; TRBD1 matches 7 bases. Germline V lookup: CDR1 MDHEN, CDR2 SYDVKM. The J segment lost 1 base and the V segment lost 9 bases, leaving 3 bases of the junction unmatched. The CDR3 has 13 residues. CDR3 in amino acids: CASVQGSGNTIYF. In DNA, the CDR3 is TGTGCCAGTGTACAGGGGTCTGGAAACACCATATATTTT.